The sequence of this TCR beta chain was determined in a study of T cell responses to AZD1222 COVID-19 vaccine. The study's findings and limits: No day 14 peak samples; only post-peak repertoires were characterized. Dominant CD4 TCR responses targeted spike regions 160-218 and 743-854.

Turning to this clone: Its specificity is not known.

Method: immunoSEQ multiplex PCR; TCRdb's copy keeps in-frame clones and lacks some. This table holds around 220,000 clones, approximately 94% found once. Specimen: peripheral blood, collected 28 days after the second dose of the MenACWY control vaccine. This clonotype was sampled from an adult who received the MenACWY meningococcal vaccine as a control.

CDR3 DNA: TGCAGCGTTGACCGGGACATCCAGTCGGGTCAGCCCCAGCATTTT. This gives the protein CSVDRDIQSGQPQHF. This chain uses TRBV29-1 with TRBJ1-5; D may be TRBD1 (6 bases). CDR3 length: 15 amino acids. V lost 3 bases to trimming and J lost 6 bases, with 18 bases between them. Germline V lookup: CDR1 SQVTM, CDR2 ANQGSEA.